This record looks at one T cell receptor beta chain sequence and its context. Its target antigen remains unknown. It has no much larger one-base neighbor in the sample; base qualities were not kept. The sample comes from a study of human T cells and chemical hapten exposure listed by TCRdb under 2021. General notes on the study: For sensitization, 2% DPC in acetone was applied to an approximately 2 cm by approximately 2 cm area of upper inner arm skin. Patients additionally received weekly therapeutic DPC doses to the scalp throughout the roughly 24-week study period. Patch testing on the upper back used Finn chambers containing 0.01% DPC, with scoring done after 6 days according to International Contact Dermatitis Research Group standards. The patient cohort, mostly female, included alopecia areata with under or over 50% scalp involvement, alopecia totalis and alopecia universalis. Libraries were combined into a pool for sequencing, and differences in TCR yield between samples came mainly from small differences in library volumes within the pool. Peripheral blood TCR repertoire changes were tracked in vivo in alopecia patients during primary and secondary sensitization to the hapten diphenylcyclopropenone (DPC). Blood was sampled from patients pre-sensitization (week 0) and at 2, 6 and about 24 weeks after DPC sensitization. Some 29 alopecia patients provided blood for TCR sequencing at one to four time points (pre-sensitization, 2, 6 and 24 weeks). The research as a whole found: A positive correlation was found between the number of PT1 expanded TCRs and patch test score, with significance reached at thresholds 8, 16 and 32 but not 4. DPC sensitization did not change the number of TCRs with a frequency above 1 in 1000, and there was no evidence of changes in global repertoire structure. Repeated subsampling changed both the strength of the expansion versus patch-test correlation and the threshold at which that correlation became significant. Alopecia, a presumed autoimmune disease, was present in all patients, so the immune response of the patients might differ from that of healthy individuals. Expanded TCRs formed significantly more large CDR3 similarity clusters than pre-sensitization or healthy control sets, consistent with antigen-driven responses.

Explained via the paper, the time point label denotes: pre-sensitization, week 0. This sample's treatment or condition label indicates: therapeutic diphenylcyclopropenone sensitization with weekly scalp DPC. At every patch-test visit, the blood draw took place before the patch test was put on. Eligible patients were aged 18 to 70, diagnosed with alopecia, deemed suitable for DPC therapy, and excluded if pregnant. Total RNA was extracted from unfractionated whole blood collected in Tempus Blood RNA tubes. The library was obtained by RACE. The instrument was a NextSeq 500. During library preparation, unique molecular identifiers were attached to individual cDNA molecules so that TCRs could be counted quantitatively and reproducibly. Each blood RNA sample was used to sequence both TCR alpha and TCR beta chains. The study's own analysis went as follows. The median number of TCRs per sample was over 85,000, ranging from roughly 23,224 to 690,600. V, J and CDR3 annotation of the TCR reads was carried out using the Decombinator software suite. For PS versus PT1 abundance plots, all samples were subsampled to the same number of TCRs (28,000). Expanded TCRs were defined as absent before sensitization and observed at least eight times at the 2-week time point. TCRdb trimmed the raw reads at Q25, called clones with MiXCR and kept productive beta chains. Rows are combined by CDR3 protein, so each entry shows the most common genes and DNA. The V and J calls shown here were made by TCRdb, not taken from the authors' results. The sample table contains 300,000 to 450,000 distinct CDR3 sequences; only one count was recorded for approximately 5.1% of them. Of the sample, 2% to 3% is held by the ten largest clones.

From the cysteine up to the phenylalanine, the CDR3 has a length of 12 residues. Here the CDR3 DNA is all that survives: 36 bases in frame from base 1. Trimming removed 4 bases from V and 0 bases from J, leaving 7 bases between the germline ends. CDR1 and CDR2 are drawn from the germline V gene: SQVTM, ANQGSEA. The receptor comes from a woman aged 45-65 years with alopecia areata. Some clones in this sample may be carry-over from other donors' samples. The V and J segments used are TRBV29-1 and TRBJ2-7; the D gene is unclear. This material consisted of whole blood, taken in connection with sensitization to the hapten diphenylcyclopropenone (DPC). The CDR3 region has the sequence CSVGWSSYEQYF. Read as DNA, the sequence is TGCAGCGTTGGATGGAGCTCCTACGAGCAGTACTTC.